This passage covers 19 T cell receptor beta chains from one sample sequenced in a study of T cells after yellow fever vaccination. TCRdb analysed the 5' RACE reads with MiXCR anew, one entry per CDR3 protein. This repertoire shows about 99,000 distinct CDR3 sequences, less than 6% found once; its top ten account for over 40%. The input for sequencing was CD8+ T cells sorted from PBMCs, taken 10 days after the yellow fever booster vaccination. Every receptor here comes from a man aged 18 to 30 who received the YFV17D yellow fever vaccine.

This clonotype was counted many times. The chain is built from TRBV5-1 and TRBJ2-7; weak D call: TRBD1 (5 bases). This CDR3 has 13 residues. The V gene lost 0 bases and the J gene lost 7 bases, with 11 bases spanning the gap. CDR1 and CDR2 (germline): SGHRS, YFSETQ. This chain's CDR3 is CASSLVPGKEQYV. CDR3 nucleotide sequence: TGCGCCAGCAGCTTGGTCCCAGGGAAAGAGCAGTACGTC.

The genes are TRBV2 and TRBJ2-1, with D possibly being TRBD1 (6 bases). The V end lost 2 bases, the J end lost 0 bases, and 11 bases lay between the germline ends. Germline loops: CDR1 SNHLY, CDR2 FYNNEI. CDR3 length: 16 amino acids. CDR3 sequence: CASSESRGSSYNEQFF. In DNA, the CDR3 is TGTGCCAGCAGTGAATCTAGGGGGAGCTCCTACAATGAGCAGTTCTTC.

This clonotype was recorded many times. This chain uses TRBV7-2 with TRBJ2-3, with a weak D call TRBD2 (6 bases). This CDR3 is built from 15 residues. Germline V CDR1 and CDR2: SGHTA, FQGNSA. The V and J ends lost 5 bases and 4 bases respectively, with 16 bases between them. CDR3 sequence: CASSPWASAADTQYF. CDR3 bases: TGTGCCAGCAGCCCCTGGGCTAGCGCCGCAGATACGCAGTATTTT.

This clonotype has more than one count but fewer than ten. The chain carries TRBV6-2 or TRBV6-3 and TRBJ2-1, with a possible D match to TRBD1 (5 bases). Germline V gene lookup returns CDR1 MNHEY and CDR2 SVGEGT. Trimming left V 0 bases short and J 7 bases short, with 13 bases between. This CDR3 is built from 15 residues. The CDR3 sequence: CASSYSHDSTNEQFF. The CDR3 bases are TGTGCCAGCAGTTACTCGCACGACAGTACGAATGAGCAGTTCTTC.

This clonotype showed up many times. The chain combines TRBV5-1 with TRBJ2-5; D ambiguous. The CDR3 extends over 13 amino acids. Trimming took off 4 bases at V and 5 bases at J, with 12 bases between the two ends. CDR1 and CDR2 from the germline V gene are SGHRS and YFSETQ. In nucleotides, the CDR3 is TGCGCCAGCAGCGTGAGAGGACCCGAGACCCAGTACTTC. Protein sequence: CASSVRGPETQYF. Variable domain in full (rest from reference TRBV5-1 and TRBJ2-5): KAGVTQTPRYLIKTRGQQVTLSCSPISGHRSVSWYQQTPGQGLQFLFEYFSETQRNKGNFPGRFSGRQFSNSRSEMNVSTLELGDSALYLCASSVRGPETQYFGPGTRLLVL.

The J gene is TRBJ2-1, the V gene TRBV20-1; tentatively, D is TRBD1 (5 bases). CDR1 is DFQATT and CDR2 is SNEGSKA in the germline V gene (reference sequence). The CDR3 contains 13 residues. V was shortened by 2 bases and J by 7 bases, with 12 bases between the two germline ends. In DNA form, the CDR3 reads TGCAGTGCTAGACGTCCAGGGAAGAATGAGCAGTTCTTC. It codes for CSARRPGKNEQFF.

The table lists this clonotype with a few counts. CDR3 protein: CASSLEGHEQFF. CDR3 in DNA: TGCGCCAGCAGCTTGGAAGGTCATGAGCAGTTCTTC. The J gene is TRBJ2-1, the V gene TRBV5-1; D unresolved. Trimming took 0 bases from V and 8 from J, leaving 6 bases between them. The CDR3 length is 12 residues. Per the germline V gene, CDR1 is SGHRS and CDR2 is YFSETQ.

This clonotype was observed a few times. The chain is built from TRBV6-2 or TRBV6-3 and TRBJ2-7, with D possibly matching TRBD2 (6 bases). The CDR3 is 13 residues long. Trimming removed 2 bases from V and 3 bases from J, with 8 bases in between. Germline loops: CDR1 MNHEY, CDR2 SVGEGT. The CDR3 DNA follows: TGTGCCAGCAGTTACCCCGGGGGCTACGAGCAGTACTTC. Protein: CASSYPGGYEQYF.

This clonotype was detected only a few times. The chain carries TRBV20-1 and TRBJ2-2, with 7 bases matching TRBD2. Trimming cost V 5 bases and J 4 bases; bases outside gene matches: 7. The CDR3 covers 14 residues. CDR1 and CDR2 from the germline V gene are DFQATT and SNEGSKA (reference sequence). The CDR3 loop reads CSAGRAGITGELFF. In nucleotides, the CDR3 is TGCAGTGCTGGAAGAGCGGGGATCACCGGGGAGCTGTTTTTT.

This clonotype was observed many times. This rearrangement joins TRBV7-9 to TRBJ2-3, with 10 positions matching TRBD1. The trim removed 1 base at V and 3 bases at J, leaving 7 bases unmatched. CDR1 is SEHNR and CDR2 is FQNEAQ in the germline V gene (reference sequence). CDR3 length: 17 amino acids. The CDR3 DNA reads TGTGCCAGCAGCTTAGTGGTTCCGGGACAGGGGACAGATACGCAGTATTTT. Encoded protein: CASSLVVPGQGTDTQYF.

The V and J genes are TRBV7-6 and TRBJ1-1; D might be TRBD1 (5 bases). CDR1 and CDR2 (germline): SGHVS, FNYEAQ. V shed 5 bases and J shed 4 bases, with 14 bases lying between them. This CDR3 has 14 amino acids. The CDR3 is CASSPGTGGTEAFF. CDR3 sequence (DNA): TGTGCCAGCAGCCCGGGGACGGGGGGCACTGAAGCTTTCTTT.

The chain employs TRBV14 and TRBJ2-1; TRBD2 is a possible D gene (5 bases). Germline loops: CDR1 SGHDN, CDR2 FVKESK. The CDR3 length is 17 residues. V gave up 1 base and J gave up 2 bases, with 15 bases separating them. CDR3 protein: CASSQAFRAGPYNEQFF. CDR3 sequence (DNA): TGTGCCAGCAGCCAAGCGTTCCGCGCGGGCCCCTACAATGAGCAGTTCTTC.

This rearrangement joins TRBV6-1 to TRBJ2-2, with TRBD1 matching 7 bases. The germline CDR1 and CDR2 sequences are MNHNS and SASEGT. The CDR3 contains 16 residues. Unmatched junction bases numbered 7, after V lost 5 bases and J lost 1 base. CDR3 sequence (DNA): TGTGCCAGCAGTTCATACAGGGGCCTGAACACCGGGGAGCTGTTTTTT. Translated, it gives CASSSYRGLNTGELFF.

The gene calls are TRBV19 and TRBJ1-2; 7 nucleotides match TRBD1. The CDR3 spans 11 residues. Unmatched junction bases numbered 4, after V lost 9 bases and J lost 6 bases. The germline CDR1 and CDR2 sequences are LNHDA and SQIVND (reference sequence). As DNA, the CDR3 is TGTGCCAGCGGACAGGTCCATGGCTACACCTTC. Translation gives CASGQVHGYTF. Variable domain in full (rest from reference TRBV19 and TRBJ1-2): DGGITQSPKYLFRKEGQNVTLSCEQNLNHDAMYWYRQDPGQGLRLIYYSQIVNDFQKGDIAEGYSVSREKKESFPLTVTSAQKNPTAFYLCASGQVHGYTFGSGTRLTVV.

J is TRBJ1-2 and V is TRBV29-1, with a tentative D call TRBD1 (5 bases). Germline V lookup: CDR1 SQVTM, CDR2 ANQGSEA. V lost 5 bases and J 4 bases, leaving 14 bases between the germline ends. The CDR3 runs to 13 residues. The CDR3 DNA follows: TGCAGCGTTCAGGGTCCGGGGTCCTATGGCTACACCTTC. The encoded protein is CSVQGPGSYGYTF.

V and J are TRBV7-9 and TRBJ2-5; D unresolved. CDR3 length: 12 residues. V was shortened by 5 bases and J by 5 bases, with 9 bases between the two germline ends. From germline, CDR1 is SEHNR and CDR2 FQNEAQ (reference sequence). CDR3 sequence (DNA): TGTGCCAGCAGCCCGATTGAGGAGACCCAGTACTTC. It specifies CASSPIEETQYF.

This clonotype was seen repeatedly, ten times or more. This chain connects TRBV9 to TRBJ2-1, with 8 bases matching TRBD1. CDR3 length equals 15 residues. Trimming cost V 3 bases and J 5 bases; bases outside gene matches: 7. In germline, CDR1 is SGDLS, CDR2 YYNGEE. As DNA, the CDR3 is TGTGCCAGCAGCGCCCGGGACAGGCTAAACAATGAGCAGTTCTTC. This codes for CASSARDRLNNEQFF.

The V call is TRBV20-1, the J call TRBJ2-4; D not certain. From germline, CDR1 is DFQATT and CDR2 SNEGSKA (reference sequence). The CDR3 has 13 amino acids. V lost 4 bases and J lost 2, with 9 bases in between. CDR3 nucleotides: TGCAGTGCTACCCCGACGACCAAAAACATTCAGTACTTC. It codes for CSATPTTKNIQYF.

The table lists this clonotype with a few counts. J is TRBJ1-1 and V is TRBV12-3 or TRBV12-4, with TRBD1 matching over 7 bases. CDR3 length: 17 amino acids. V gave up 3 bases and J gave up 3 bases; unmatched junction bases: 13. CDR3 sequence reads: CASSFQRAGGRYTEAFF. In nucleotides, the CDR3 is TGTGCCAGCAGTTTCCAACGGGCAGGGGGTAGGTACACTGAAGCTTTCTTT.